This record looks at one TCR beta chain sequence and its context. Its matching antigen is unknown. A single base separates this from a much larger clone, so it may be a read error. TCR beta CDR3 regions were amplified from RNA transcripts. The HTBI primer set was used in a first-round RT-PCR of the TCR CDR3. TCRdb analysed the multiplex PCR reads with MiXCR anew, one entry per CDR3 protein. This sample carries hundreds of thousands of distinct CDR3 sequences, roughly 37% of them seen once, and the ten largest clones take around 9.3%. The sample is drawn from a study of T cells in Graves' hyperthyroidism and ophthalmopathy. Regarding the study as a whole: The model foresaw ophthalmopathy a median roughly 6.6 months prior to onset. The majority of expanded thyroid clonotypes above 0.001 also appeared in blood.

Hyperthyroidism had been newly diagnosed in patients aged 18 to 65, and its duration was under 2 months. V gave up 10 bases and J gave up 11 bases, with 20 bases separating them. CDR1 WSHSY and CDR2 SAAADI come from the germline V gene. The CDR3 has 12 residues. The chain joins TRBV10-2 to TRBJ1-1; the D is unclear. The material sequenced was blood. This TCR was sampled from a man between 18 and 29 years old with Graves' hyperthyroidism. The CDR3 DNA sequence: TGCGCCACCAGCCCCGACGACTGGGGTGCTTTCTTT. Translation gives CATSPDDWGAFF.